This T cell receptor beta chain was sequenced in a study of T cells in localized non-small cell lung cancer. This CDR3 region has 14 residues. The germline V gene encodes CDR1 MDHEN and CDR2 SYDVKM. The V gene end was trimmed by 6 bases and the J gene end by 6 bases; junction bases not matched to a gene: 11. Sequencing was performed with immunoSEQ multiplex PCR; in TCRdb, only in-frame clones are kept and a portion is missing. The sample contains roughly 15,000 clones, 75% to 90% of which appear only once. This sample comprised peripheral blood, obtained before any cancer treatment. This rearrangement joins TRBV28 to TRBJ2-7, with 7 positions matching TRBD2. This sequence originates from a female donor older than 55 with stage I squamous cell lung carcinoma. CDR3 protein: CASRGPSGSGEQYF. The CDR3 nucleotides are TGTGCCAGCAGGGGCCCTAGCGGTTCAGGCGAGCAGTACTTC.